Listed below are T cell receptor beta chains from one sample, sequenced in a study of blood T cell repertoires in COVID-19. Repertoires were generated with immunoSEQ multiplex PCR, while TCRdb's copy carries only in-frame clones and drops some. Among under 150,000 clones, around 89% were seen once, and the ten largest hold 28%. Sequencing was done on a sample of peripheral blood. Every receptor here comes from a human donor in a cohort sampled during active COVID-19. Both conserved end residues are part of each CDR3. The D gene is left open where the match is weak. Expanded clones are given a class, and other clones once, few, many or no size at all.

once	TRBV3-1/TRBV3-2	TRBJ2-5	TRBD2	TGTGCCAGCAGCCAAGGGACTAGCGGGGAGACCCAGTACTTC	CASSQGTSGETQYF
-	TRBV19	TRBJ2-7	TRBD1	TGTGCCAGTAAGTCCGGGCAGGGGGCCCTTTACGAGCAGTACTTC	CASKSGQGALYEQYF
once	TRBV4-2	TRBJ1-3	-	TGTGCCAGCAGCCAAGAGGCGGCCTCTGGGGGGACCATATATTTT	CASSQEAASGGTIYF
-	TRBV7-2	TRBJ2-1	TRBD2	TGTGCCAGCAGGTCGACTAGCGGGTCCTACAATGAGCAGTTCTTC	CASRSTSGSYNEQFF
-	TRBV7-9	TRBJ1-2	TRBD1	TGTGCCAGCAGCGCAGGGGGGTTAAAAGGTTACACCTTC	CASSAGGLKGYTF
-	TRBV29-1	TRBJ2-7	-	TGCAGCGTTGATGGAGGGGAAAGCTACGAGCAGTACTTC	CSVDGGESYEQYF
-	TRBV25-1	TRBJ1-2	-	TGTGCCAGCAGTGAATACGAACTAGACTATGGCTACACCTTC	CASSEYELDYGYTF
-	TRBV5-1	TRBJ2-7	TRBD2	TGCGCCAGCAGCTTAAGGGCTAGCGGGGGCGGCGAGCAGTACTTC	CASSLRASGGGEQYF
once	TRBV6-5	TRBJ1-1	-	TGTGCCAGCAGTTACGGGGGGGTCGGGACTGAAGCTTTCTTT	CASSYGGVGTEAFF
-	TRBV20-1	TRBJ1-2	-	TGCAGTGCTTCGCGCAACTATGGCTACACCTTC	CSASRNYGYTF
-	TRBV11-2	TRBJ2-7	-	TGTGCCAGCAGCTTAGATGGGCTCGCGACCTACGAGCAGTACTTC	CASSLDGLATYEQYF
-	TRBV11-2	TRBJ2-7	TRBD1	TGTGCCAGCAGCACTTACAGGGGGCGCCAGGGCGAGCAGTACTTC	CASSTYRGRQGEQYF
-	TRBV19	TRBJ2-7	-	TGTGCCAGTAGTATGCGCTGGGGGGGCTCATACGAGCAGTACTTC	CASSMRWGGSYEQYF
-	TRBV29-1	TRBJ2-7	TRBD1	TGCAGCGTGGTAACAGGGGGCGAGCAGTACTTC	CSVVTGGEQYF
-	TRBV5-4	TRBJ2-1	TRBD1	TGTGCCAGCAGCTTACGACAGGGATACAATGAGCAGTTCTTC	CASSLRQGYNEQFF
-	TRBV14	TRBJ2-7	TRBD1	TGTGCCAGCAGCCAATTCTTACCGGGACAGGGTCGCTCCTACGAGCAGTACTTC	CASSQFLPGQGRSYEQYF
-	TRBV5-5	TRBJ2-3	TRBD1	TGTGCCAGCAGCTTGGGAAGGGGGCTTGGAACAGATACGCAGTATTTT	CASSLGRGLGTDTQYF
-	TRBV27	TRBJ2-7	-	TGTGCCAGCCAGGGGATCGGCTACGAGCAGTACTTC	CASQGIGYEQYF
once	TRBV10-3	TRBJ1-4	-	TGTGCCACCAAGAACAGTGCAACTAATGAAAAACTGTTTTTT	CATKNSATNEKLFF
-	TRBV6-2/TRBV6-3	TRBJ1-1	-	TGTGCCAGCAGTTACTCGTTGAAACTCGGTCGGAACACTGAAGCTTTCTTT	CASSYSLKLGRNTEAFF
-	TRBV5-5	TRBJ2-7	-	TGTGCCAGCAGCTTTTACCGGGACACAACCTACGAGCAGTACTTC	CASSFYRDTTYEQYF
-	TRBV2	TRBJ2-5	-	TGTGCCAGCGCACCAGTTAAAGAGACCCAGTACTTC	CASAPVKETQYF
-	TRBV10-3	TRBJ2-2	TRBD2	TGTGCCATTCGAAGCGGGGGGCCCCCCGGGGAGCTGTTTTTT	CAIRSGGPPGELFF
few	TRBV9	TRBJ2-5	TRBD2	TGTGCCAGCAGCGTAGCACTAGCGGGGGAGCAAGAGACCCAGTACTTC	CASSVALAGEQETQYF
once	TRBV15	TRBJ1-5	-	TGTGCCACCAGCAGAGATTTCCCATATACCGAGACAGCCAGAAATAGCAATCAGCCCCAGCATTTT	CATSRDFPYTETARNSNQPQHF
-	TRBV24-1	TRBJ1-2	-	TGTGCCACCAGTGATTTGGGGTCGGGACTTCCCCCTCCTACCTATGGCTACACCTTC	CATSDLGSGLPPPTYGYTF
-	TRBV4-1	TRBJ1-3	-	TGCGCCAGCAGCCAAGATATAGCCATAAGCTCTGGAAACACCATATATTTT	CASSQDIAISSGNTIYF
-	TRBV29-1	TRBJ1-5	-	TGCAGCGTTAAGGGGTCAGGGAATCAGCCCCAGCATTTT	CSVKGSGNQPQHF
-	TRBV7-6	TRBJ2-7	TRBD1	TGTGCCAGCAGCTTAGGACAGGGAGCCTACGAGCAGTACTTC	CASSLGQGAYEQYF
-	TRBV7-8	TRBJ2-7	-	TGTGCCAGCAGCTCAGGACAGCCCTTACTCTACGAGCAGTACTTC	CASSSGQPLLYEQYF
-	TRBV7-9	TRBJ2-5	TRBD1	TGTGCCAGCAGCTTCGGACAGGGAGAGACCCAGTACTTC	CASSFGQGETQYF
-	TRBV7-2	TRBJ1-6	-	TGTGCCAGCAGCTTAGATTCGGGGAATTCACCCCTCCACTTT	CASSLDSGNSPLHF
once	TRBV24-1	TRBJ2-3	TRBD1	TGTGCCACCAGTCCAGGGACAGGTCAGGCGGATACGCAGTATTTT	CATSPGTGQADTQYF
-	TRBV7-3	TRBJ2-2	-	TGTGCCAGCAGCTTAACGAAATCGGACACCGGGGAGCTGTTTTTT	CASSLTKSDTGELFF
-	TRBV27	TRBJ1-5	TRBD1	TGTGCCAGCAGTTTAAAAGGGGACAGGGGAAATCAGCCCCAGCATTTT	CASSLKGDRGNQPQHF
-	TRBV19	TRBJ1-2	-	TGTGCCAGTAGTCCGGGGGGAGGCTATGGCTACACCTTC	CASSPGGGYGYTF
-	TRBV4-3	TRBJ2-2	-	TGCGCCAGCAGCCCCACACCCGGGGGGCCGGACACCGGGGAGCTGTTTTTT	CASSPTPGGPDTGELFF
-	TRBV3-1/TRBV3-2	TRBJ2-5	TRBD1	TGTGCCAGCACTTCACTCGGGACAGTCCAAGAGACCCAGTACTTC	CASTSLGTVQETQYF
-	TRBV10-2	TRBJ1-6	-	TGCGCCAGCAGTTCCTCGAGTGATAATAATTCACCCCTCCACTTT	CASSSSSDNNSPLHF
-	TRBV19	TRBJ1-2	-	TGTGCCAGTAGTATGGGCACGAACTATGGCTACACCTTC	CASSMGTNYGYTF
few	TRBV27	TRBJ1-6	-	TGTGCCAGCAGTTTGCAGGGACTCCCGTCCTATAATTCACCCCTCCACTTT	CASSLQGLPSYNSPLHF
-	TRBV19	TRBJ2-2	-	TGTGCCAGTAGTATTCCGACACTTCGGACCGGGGAGCTGTTTTTT	CASSIPTLRTGELFF
-	TRBV27	TRBJ1-5	-	TGTGCCAGCAGTCATGGAGCGGGGCGGACTAATCAGCCCCAGCATTTT	CASSHGAGRTNQPQHF
-	TRBV5-4	TRBJ2-2	TRBD2	TGTGCCAGCAGCTTGGGCCTAGCGGGGGGAACCGGGGAGCTGTTTTTT	CASSLGLAGGTGELFF
few	TRBV29-1	TRBJ2-7	-	TGCAGCGTCCCAGGAGGGCGTAACGAGCAGTACTTC	CSVPGGRNEQYF
once	TRBV9	TRBJ1-3	-	TGTGCCAGCAGCGTAGGAGTTCTCTCTGGAAACACCATATATTTT	CASSVGVLSGNTIYF
-	TRBV5-1	TRBJ2-7	-	TGCGCCAGCAGGCTGGCCGGGAACGGCGGCGAGCAGTACTTC	CASRLAGNGGEQYF
-	TRBV5-6	TRBJ1-2	-	TGTGCCAGCAGCCGGCAGGACTATGGCTACACCTTC	CASSRQDYGYTF